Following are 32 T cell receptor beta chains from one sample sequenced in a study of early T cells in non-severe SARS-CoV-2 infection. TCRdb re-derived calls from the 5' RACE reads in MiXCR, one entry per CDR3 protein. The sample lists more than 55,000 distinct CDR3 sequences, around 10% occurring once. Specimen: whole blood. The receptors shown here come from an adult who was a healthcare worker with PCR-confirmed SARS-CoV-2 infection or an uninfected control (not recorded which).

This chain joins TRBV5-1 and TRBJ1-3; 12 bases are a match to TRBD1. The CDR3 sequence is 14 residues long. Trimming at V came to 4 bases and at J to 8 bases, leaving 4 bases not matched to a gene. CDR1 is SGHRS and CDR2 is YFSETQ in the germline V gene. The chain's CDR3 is CASSRDRGPDTIYF. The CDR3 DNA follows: TGCGCCAGCAGCAGGGACAGGGGGCCGGACACCATATATTTT.

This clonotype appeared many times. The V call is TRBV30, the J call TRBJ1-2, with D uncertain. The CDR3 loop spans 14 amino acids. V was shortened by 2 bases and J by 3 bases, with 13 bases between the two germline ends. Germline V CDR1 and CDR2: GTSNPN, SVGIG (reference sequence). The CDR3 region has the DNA TGTGCCTGGAGTAGTGTGGGGATCCACTATGGCTACACCTTC. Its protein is CAWSSVGIHYGYTF.

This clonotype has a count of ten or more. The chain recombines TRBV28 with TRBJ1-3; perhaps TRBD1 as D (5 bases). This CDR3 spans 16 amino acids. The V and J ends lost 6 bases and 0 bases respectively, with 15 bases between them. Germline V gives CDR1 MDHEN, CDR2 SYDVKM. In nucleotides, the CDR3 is TGTGCCAGCAGCCAACCCTGGACACACTCTGGAAACACCATATATTTT. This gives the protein CASSQPWTHSGNTIYF. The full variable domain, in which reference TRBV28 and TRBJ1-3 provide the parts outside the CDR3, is DVKVTQSSRYLVKRTGEKVFLECVQDMDHENMFWYRQDPGLGLRLIYFSYDVKMKEKGDIPEGYSVSREKKERFSLILESASTNQTSMYLCASSQPWTHSGNTIYFGEGSWLTVV.

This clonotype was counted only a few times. CDR3 residues: CATSESGTSGLQETQYF. CDR3 nucleotides: TGTGCCACCAGTGAGAGCGGGACTAGCGGGCTCCAAGAGACCCAGTACTTC. The rearrangement joins TRBV24-1 to TRBJ2-5, with 12 bases fitting TRBD2. Germline loops: CDR1 KGHDR, CDR2 SFDVKD. V was pared by 4 bases and J by 1 base, with 6 bases of the junction left unmatched. The CDR3 has 17 residues.

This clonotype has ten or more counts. The CDR3, as DNA: TGTGCCAGCACCATGCCGGGTAGCGGGACTCCTCTGAGCCCCTACGAGCAGTACTTC. This sequence encodes CASTMPGSGTPLSPYEQYF. V and J are TRBV28 and TRBJ2-7; 8 bases fit TRBD2. The CDR3 contains 19 residues. V lost 7 bases and J lost 2; bases outside the gene matches: 22. Germline V lookup: CDR1 MDHEN, CDR2 SYDVKM.

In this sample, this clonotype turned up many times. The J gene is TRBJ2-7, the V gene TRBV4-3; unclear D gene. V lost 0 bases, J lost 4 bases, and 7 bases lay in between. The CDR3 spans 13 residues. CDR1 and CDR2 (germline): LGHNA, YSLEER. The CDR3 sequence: CASSQDRNYEQYF. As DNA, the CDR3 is TGCGCCAGCAGCCAAGATAGGAATTACGAGCAGTACTTC.

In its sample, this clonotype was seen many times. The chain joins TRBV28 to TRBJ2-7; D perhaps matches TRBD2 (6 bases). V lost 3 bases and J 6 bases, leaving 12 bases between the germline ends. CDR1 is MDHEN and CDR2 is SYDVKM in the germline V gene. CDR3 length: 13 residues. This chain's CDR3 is CASSLVSAGEQYF. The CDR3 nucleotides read TGTGCCAGCAGTTTGGTCTCAGCGGGCGAGCAGTACTTC.

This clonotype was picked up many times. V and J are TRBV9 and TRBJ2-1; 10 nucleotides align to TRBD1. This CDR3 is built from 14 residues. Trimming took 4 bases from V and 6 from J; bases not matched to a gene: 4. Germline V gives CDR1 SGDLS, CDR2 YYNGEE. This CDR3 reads CASSTRTGGNEQFF. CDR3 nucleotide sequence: TGTGCCAGCAGCACCAGGACAGGGGGCAATGAGCAGTTCTTC.

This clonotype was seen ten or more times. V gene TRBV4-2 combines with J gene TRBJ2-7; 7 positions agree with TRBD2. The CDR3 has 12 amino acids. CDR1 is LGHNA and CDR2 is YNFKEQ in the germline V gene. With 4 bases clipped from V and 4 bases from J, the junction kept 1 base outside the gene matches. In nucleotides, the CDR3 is TGTGCCAGCAGCCCTAGCGGATACGAGCAGTACTTC. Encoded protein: CASSPSGYEQYF.

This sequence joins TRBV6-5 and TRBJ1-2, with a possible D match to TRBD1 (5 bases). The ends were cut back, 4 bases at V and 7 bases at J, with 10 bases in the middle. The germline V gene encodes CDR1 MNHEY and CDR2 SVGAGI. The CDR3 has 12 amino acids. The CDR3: CASSSEGTGYTF. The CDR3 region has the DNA TGTGCCAGCAGTTCTGAGGGGACTGGCTACACCTTC.

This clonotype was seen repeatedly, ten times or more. CDR3 sequence (DNA): TGTGCCAGTAGATACTCCGGGTCAACGTACGAGCAGTACTTC. It yields the protein CASRYSGSTYEQYF. The V gene is TRBV19, the J gene TRBJ2-7, with D hard to call. The germline V gene has CDR1 LNHDA and CDR2 SQIVND (reference sequence). Trimming took 6 bases from V and 4 from J, leaving 16 bases between them. The CDR3 is made up of 14 amino acids.

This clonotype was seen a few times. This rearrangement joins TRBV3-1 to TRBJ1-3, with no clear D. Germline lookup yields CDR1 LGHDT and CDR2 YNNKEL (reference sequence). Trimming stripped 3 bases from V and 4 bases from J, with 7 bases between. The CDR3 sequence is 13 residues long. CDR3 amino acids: CASSQTTGNTIYF. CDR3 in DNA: TGTGCCAGCAGCCAGACGACAGGAAACACCATATATTTT.

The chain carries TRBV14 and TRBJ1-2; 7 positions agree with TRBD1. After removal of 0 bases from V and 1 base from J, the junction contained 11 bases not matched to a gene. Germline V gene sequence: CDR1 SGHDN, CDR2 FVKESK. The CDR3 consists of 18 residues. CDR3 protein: CASSQDWMDRSYNYGYTF. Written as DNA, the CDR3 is TGTGCCAGCAGCCAAGATTGGATGGACAGGAGCTATAACTATGGCTACACCTTC.

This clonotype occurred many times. The CDR3, as DNA: TGCAGTGCTAGAGAACCCCTCGGGGGTTCCGGGGAGCTGTTTTTT. As protein: CSAREPLGGSGELFF. V gene TRBV20-1 combines with J gene TRBJ2-2, with a tentative D call TRBD2 (6 bases). Germline assignment: CDR1 DFQATT and CDR2 SNEGSKA (reference sequence). V gave up 0 bases and J gave up 6 bases, with 14 bases separating them. This CDR3 has 15 amino acids.

The CDR3 reads CASSTARGGIGNQPQHF. CDR3 in DNA: TGTGCCAGCAGTACCGCACGAGGGGGAATCGGCAATCAGCCCCAGCATTTT. This sequence joins TRBV12-3 or TRBV12-4 and TRBJ1-5, with D possibly matching TRBD1 (6 bases). The CDR3 has 17 amino acids. V was trimmed by 5 bases and J by 2 bases, leaving 19 bases between them.

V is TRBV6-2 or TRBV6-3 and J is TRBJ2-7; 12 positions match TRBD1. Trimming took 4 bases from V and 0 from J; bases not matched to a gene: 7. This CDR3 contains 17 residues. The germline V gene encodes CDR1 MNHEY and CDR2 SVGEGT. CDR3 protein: CASSWGTGGPSSYEQYF. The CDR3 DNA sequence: TGTGCCAGCAGTTGGGGGACAGGGGGCCCGAGCTCCTACGAGCAGTACTTC.

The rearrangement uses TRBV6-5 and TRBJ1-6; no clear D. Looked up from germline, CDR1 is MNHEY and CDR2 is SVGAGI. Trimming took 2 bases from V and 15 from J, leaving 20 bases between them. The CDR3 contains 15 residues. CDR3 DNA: TGTGCCAGCAGTTACACGGCCTCCCCCCCGGGCCACCTCCACTTT. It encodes CASSYTASPPGHLHF.

The CDR3 DNA is TGTGCCAGCAGCTTAGCGCTGGGAGGAGGGGAGCAGTACTTC. Translated, it gives CASSLALGGGEQYF. The chain couples TRBV7-8 to TRBJ2-7; weak D call: TRBD2 (6 bases). Germline CDR1 is SGHVS and CDR2 is FQNEAQ. V dropped 0 bases and J dropped 7 bases, with 13 bases sitting between them. This CDR3 is 14 amino acids long. The variable domain in full, completed from reference TRBV7-8 and TRBJ2-7, reads GAGVSQSPRYKVAKRGQDVALRCDPISGHVSLFWYQQALGQGPEFLTYFQNEAQLDKSGLPSDRFFAERPEGSVSTLKIQRTQQEDSAVYLCASSLALGGGEQYFGPGTRLTVT.

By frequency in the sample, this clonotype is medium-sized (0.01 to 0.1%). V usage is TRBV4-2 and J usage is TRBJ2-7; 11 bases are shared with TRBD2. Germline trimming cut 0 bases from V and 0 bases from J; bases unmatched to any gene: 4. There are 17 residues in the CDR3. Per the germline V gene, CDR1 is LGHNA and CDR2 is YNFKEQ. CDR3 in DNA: TGTGCCAGCAGCCAAGAGACTAGCGGGACCCCCTCCTACGAGCAGTACTTC. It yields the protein CASSQETSGTPSYEQYF.

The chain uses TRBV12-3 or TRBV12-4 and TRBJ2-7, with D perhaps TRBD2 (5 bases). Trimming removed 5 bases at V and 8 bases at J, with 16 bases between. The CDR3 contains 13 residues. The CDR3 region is CASSLNREAKQYF. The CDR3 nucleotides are TGTGCCAGCAGTCTCAACCGGGAAGCCAAGCAGTACTTC.

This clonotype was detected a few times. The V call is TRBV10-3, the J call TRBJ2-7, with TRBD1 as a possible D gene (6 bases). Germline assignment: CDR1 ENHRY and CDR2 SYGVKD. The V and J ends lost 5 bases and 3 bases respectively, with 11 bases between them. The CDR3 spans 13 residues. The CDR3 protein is CAISSRQVYEQYF. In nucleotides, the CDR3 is TGTGCCATCAGTTCGAGACAGGTCTACGAGCAGTACTTC.

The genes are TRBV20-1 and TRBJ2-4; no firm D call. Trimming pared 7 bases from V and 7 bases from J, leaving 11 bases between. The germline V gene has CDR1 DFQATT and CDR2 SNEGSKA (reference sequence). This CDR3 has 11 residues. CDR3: CSVWAGNIQYF. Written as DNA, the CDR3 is TGCAGTGTCTGGGCCGGGAACATTCAGTACTTC.

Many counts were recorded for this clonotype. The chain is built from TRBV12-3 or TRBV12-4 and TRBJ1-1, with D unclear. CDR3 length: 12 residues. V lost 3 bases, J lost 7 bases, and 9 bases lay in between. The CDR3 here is CASSFWGREAFF. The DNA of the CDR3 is TGTGCCAGCAGTTTTTGGGGTCGTGAAGCTTTCTTT.

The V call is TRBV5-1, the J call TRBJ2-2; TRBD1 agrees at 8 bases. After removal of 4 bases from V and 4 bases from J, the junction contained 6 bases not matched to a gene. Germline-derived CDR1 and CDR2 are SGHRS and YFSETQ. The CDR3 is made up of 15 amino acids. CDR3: CASSTGQGLTGELFF. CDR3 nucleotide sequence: TGCGCCAGCAGCACTGGACAGGGACTCACCGGGGAGCTGTTTTTT.

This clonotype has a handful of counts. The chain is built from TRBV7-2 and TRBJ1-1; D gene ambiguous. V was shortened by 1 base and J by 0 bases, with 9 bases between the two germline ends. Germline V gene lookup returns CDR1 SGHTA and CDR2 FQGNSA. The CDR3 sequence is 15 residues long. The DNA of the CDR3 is TGTGCCAGCAGCTTAGTTGGCAGTTTGAACACTGAAGCTTTCTTT. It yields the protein CASSLVGSLNTEAFF.

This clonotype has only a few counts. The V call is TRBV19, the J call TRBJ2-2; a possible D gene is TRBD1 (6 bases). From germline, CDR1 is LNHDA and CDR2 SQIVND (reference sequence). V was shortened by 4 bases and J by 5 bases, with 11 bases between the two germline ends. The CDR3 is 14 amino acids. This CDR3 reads CASSTQQGTGELFF. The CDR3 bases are TGTGCCAGTAGTACCCAACAGGGTACCGGGGAGCTGTTTTTT.

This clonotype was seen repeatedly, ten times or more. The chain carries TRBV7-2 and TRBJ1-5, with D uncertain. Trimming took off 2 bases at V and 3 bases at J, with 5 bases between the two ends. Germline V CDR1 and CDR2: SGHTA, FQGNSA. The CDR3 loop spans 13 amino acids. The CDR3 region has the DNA TGTGCCAGCAGCTTACGGGACAATCAGCCCCAGCATTTT. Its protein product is CASSLRDNQPQHF. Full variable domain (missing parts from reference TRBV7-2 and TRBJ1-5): GAGVSQSPSNKVTEKGKDVELRCDPISGHTALYWYRQSLGQGLEFLIYFQGNSAPDKSGLPSDRFSAERTGGSVSTLTIQRTQQEDSAVYLCASSLRDNQPQHFGDGTRLSIL.

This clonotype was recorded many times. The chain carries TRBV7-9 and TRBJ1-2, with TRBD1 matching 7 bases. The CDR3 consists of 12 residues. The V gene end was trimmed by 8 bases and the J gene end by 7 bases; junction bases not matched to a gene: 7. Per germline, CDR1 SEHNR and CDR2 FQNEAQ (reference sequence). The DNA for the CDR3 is TGTGCCAGCCGCCAGACAGGGTCTGGCTACACCTTC. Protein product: CASRQTGSGYTF.

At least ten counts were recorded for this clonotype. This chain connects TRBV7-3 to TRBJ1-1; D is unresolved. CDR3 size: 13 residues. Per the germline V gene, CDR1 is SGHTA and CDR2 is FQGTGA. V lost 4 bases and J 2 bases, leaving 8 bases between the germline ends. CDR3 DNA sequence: TGTGCCAGCAGCTGGTCTTATAACACTGAAGCTTTCTTT. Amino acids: CASSWSYNTEAFF.

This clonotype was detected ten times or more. DNA of the CDR3: TGTGCCAGCAGCTATAACGAAGGACTAAAAGAGACCCAGTACTTC. This translates into CASSYNEGLKETQYF. The V gene is TRBV7-9, the J gene TRBJ2-5; D possibly corresponds to TRBD2 (6 bases). This CDR3 is 15 amino acids long. From germline, CDR1 is SEHNR and CDR2 FQNEAQ (reference sequence). Trimming stripped 4 bases from V and 3 bases from J, with 15 bases between.

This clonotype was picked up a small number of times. The CDR3 region has the DNA TGTGCCAGCAGCTTAGTGCCCGCAGGGGTTTATGGCTACACCTTC. Its translation: CASSLVPAGVYGYTF. The chain links TRBV7-9 to TRBJ1-2; D perhaps matches TRBD1 (6 bases). V lost 1 base and J 5 bases, leaving 14 bases between the germline ends. The CDR3 is 15 residues long. Germline loops: CDR1 SEHNR, CDR2 FQNEAQ (reference sequence).

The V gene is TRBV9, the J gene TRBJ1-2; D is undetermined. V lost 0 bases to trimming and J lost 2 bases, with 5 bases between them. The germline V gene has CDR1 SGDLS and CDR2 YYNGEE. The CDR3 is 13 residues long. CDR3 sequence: CASSVVQNYGYTF. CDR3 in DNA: TGTGCCAGCAGCGTAGTACAGAACTATGGCTACACCTTC.